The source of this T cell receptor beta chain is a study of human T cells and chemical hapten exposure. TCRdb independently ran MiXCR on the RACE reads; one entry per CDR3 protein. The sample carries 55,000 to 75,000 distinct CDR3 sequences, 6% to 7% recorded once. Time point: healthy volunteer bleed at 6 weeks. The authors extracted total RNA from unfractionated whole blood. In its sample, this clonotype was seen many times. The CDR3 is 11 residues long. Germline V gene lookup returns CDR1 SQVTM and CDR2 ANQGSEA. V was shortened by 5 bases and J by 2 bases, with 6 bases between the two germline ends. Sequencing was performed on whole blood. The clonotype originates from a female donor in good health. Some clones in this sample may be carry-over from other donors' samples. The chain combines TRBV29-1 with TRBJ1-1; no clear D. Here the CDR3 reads CSVFLNTEAFF. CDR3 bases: TGCAGCGTTTTCCTCAACACTGAAGCTTTCTTT.